The 10 T cell receptor beta chains below come from one sample, sequenced in a study of Graves' ophthalmopathy and Graves' hyperthyroidism. Beta-chain TCR CDR3 regions were amplified from RNA transcripts. HTBI-primed RT-PCR formed the first round, and a multiplex PCR formed the second. Via MiXCR, TCRdb re-called the multiplex PCR reads, giving one row per CDR3 protein. The table shows approximately 540,000 distinct CDR3 sequences, with about two fifths occurring only once. The sequencing sample was made of peripheral blood or thyroid tissue (not recorded which). All receptors derive from an adult man with Graves' hyperthyroidism.

This clonotype was found many times. The gene calls are TRBV7-9 and TRBJ2-5; D not certain. This CDR3 has 14 amino acids. Germline-derived CDR1 and CDR2 are SEHNR and FQNEAQ (reference sequence). Between the trimmed V and J ends, which lost 5 bases and 5 bases, there was a span of 15 bases. CDR3 in amino acids: CASSDARARETQYF. The CDR3 DNA sequence: TGTGCCAGCAGCGATGCTAGGGCTCGGGAGACCCAGTACTTC.

On this clonotype: One end of the junction does not line up with germline, which may come from a read error. The rearrangement uses TRBV20-1 and TRBJ2-5; D is perhaps TRBD1 or TRBD2 (7 bases each). Germline CDR1 reads DFQATT; CDR2 reads SNEGSKA (reference sequence). There are 14 residues in the CDR3. The CDR3 nucleotides are TGCAGCGCTAGAGCGGGACAGACCCAAGAGACCCAGTACTTC. Its protein product is CSARAGQTQETQYF.

There are many counts of this clonotype. This chain joins TRBV15 and TRBJ1-6; the D is unclear. Germline V lookup: CDR1 LNHNV, CDR2 YYDKDF (reference sequence). This CDR3 spans 13 amino acids. V lost 9 bases, J lost 5 bases, and 11 bases lay in between. DNA for the CDR3: TGTGCCACTTCCGACTGGAATAATTCACCCCTCCACTTT. Amino acid sequence: CATSDWNNSPLHF.

The J gene is TRBJ2-5, the V gene TRBV14; D not certain. The J call may be wrong; the DNA end is better matched by TRBJ2-1. Germline CDR1 and CDR2: SGHDN and FVKESK. CDR3 length: 17 amino acids. The CDR3 loop reads CASSQDPSAPGGDEQFF. CDR3 sequence (DNA): TGTGCCAGCAGCCAAGACCCCTCGGCCCCGGGTGGTGATGAGCAGTTCTTC.

The V gene is TRBV29-1, the J gene TRBJ2-7; 14 positions match TRBD2. Germline lookup yields CDR1 SQVTM and CDR2 ANQGSEA. The CDR3 runs to 16 residues. V was clipped by 4 bases and J by 7 bases; unmatched bases: 12. Here the CDR3 DNA reads TGCAGCGTTGGCGGACTAGCGGGGGGAGACTACAATGAGCAGTACTTC. Encoded protein: CSVGGLAGGDYNEQYF.

This clonotype came up many times. This chain links TRBV29-1 with TRBJ1-5; TRBD1 matches at 8 bases. This CDR3 is 13 amino acids long. Per the germline V gene, CDR1 is SQVTM and CDR2 is ANQGSEA. The J segment lost 2 bases and the V segment lost 7 bases, leaving 4 bases of the junction unmatched. CDR3 nucleotides: TGCAGCGCTGGACAGGGCGGCAATCAGCCCCAGCATTTT. This encodes CSAGQGGNQPQHF.

This chain links TRBV12-3 or TRBV12-4 with TRBJ1-6, with a possible D match to TRBD1 (5 bases). V gave up 6 bases and J gave up 14 bases, with 14 bases separating them. CDR3 length equals 12 residues. The CDR3 DNA sequence: TGTGCCAGCAGATCGGGGGGAATGACCCTCCACTTT. This codes for CASRSGGMTLHF.

The chain links TRBV20-1 to TRBJ2-7, with TRBD1 matching over 9 bases. V shed 6 bases, J shed 3 bases, and the junction held 9 bases outside the gene matches. Looked up from germline, CDR1 is DFQATT and CDR2 is SNEGSKA (reference sequence). The length of the CDR3 is 14 residues. CDR3 region: CSASSSTGGYEQYF. The CDR3 nucleotides are TGCAGTGCCAGCAGTTCGACAGGGGGCTACGAGCAGTACTTC.

In its sample, this clonotype was seen many times. The gene calls are TRBV6-5 and TRBJ2-7; TRBD1 agrees at 8 bases. J gave up 6 bases and V 4 bases, and 11 bases lay outside the gene matches. CDR1 is MNHEY, CDR2 SVGAGI, per germline. This CDR3 comprises 15 residues. DNA of the CDR3: TGTGCCAGCAGTTCCAGAGGACAGGGACAAGGCGAGCAGTACTTC. As protein: CASSSRGQGQGEQYF.

This chain joins TRBV20-1 and TRBJ1-1, with D maybe TRBD1 (6 bases). The length of the CDR3 is 14 residues. Germline V CDR1 and CDR2: DFQATT, SNEGSKA (reference sequence). With 4 bases removed from V and 3 bases from J, the gap between germline ends came to 15 bases. The CDR3 is CSATKTGGYTEAFF. The CDR3 DNA sequence: TGCAGTGCTACTAAGACAGGCGGGTACACTGAAGCTTTCTTT.